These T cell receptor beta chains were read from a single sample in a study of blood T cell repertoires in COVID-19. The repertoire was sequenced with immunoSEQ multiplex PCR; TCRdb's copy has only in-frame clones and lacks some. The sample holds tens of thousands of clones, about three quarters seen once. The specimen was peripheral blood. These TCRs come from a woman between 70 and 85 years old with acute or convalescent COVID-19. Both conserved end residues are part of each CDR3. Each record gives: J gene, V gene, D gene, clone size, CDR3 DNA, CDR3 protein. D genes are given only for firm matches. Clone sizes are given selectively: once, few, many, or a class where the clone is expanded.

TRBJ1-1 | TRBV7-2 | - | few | TGTGCCAGCAGCTTTCAAACAGGGCTACTCGCTGAAGCTTTCTTT | CASSFQTGLLAEAFF
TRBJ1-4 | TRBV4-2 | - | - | TGTGCCAGCAGCCACCCACAGGGAATTGCAACTAATGAAAAACTGTTTTTT | CASSHPQGIATNEKLFF
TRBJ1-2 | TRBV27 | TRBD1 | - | TGTGCCAGCAGGGCTGCCGACAGGGGGTGGGAGGGCTACACCTTC | CASRAADRGWEGYTF
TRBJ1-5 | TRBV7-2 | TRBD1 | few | TGTGCCAGCAGCCCGAAAGGGGGCCCCAATCAGCCCCAGCATTTT | CASSPKGGPNQPQHF
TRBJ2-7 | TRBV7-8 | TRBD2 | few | TGTGCCAGCAGCAACCAGATACGGACTAGCGGGCCCCGAGACTTC | CASSNQIRTSGPRDF
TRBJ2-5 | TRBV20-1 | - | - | TGCAGTGCTAGAGACAGGCCCCAGTACTTC | CSARDRPQYF
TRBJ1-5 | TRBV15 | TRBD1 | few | TGTGCCACCAGCAGAATGGCCTTGACAGGGGGGCTTAGCAATCAGCCCCAGCATTTT | CATSRMALTGGLSNQPQHF
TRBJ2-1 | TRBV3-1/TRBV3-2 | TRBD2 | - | TGTGCCAGCAGCCAAGAATTTGCAGCGGGAGGCTCCTACAATGAGCAGTTCTTC | CASSQEFAAGGSYNEQFF
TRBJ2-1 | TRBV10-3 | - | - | TGTGCCATCAGTGAGTCTGGTGCAGGCGGCAGGGGCAATGAGCAGTTCTTC | CAISESGAGGRGNEQFF
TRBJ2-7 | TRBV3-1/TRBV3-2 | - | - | TGTGCCAGCAGCCCTCAGGGCCTCTACGAGCAGTACTTC | CASSPQGLYEQYF
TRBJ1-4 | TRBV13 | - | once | TGTGCCAGCAGCTCTGCGGACGGACTTTCTAATGAAAAACTGTTTTTT | CASSSADGLSNEKLFF
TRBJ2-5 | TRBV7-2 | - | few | TGTGCCAGCAGCTTTCTAGCGAAAGAGACCCAGTACTTC | CASSFLAKETQYF
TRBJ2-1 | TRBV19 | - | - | TGTGCCAGTAGCCTCCGCAATGAGCAGTTCTTC | CASSLRNEQFF
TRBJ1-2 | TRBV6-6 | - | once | TGTGCCAGCAGTCCGGCCGGGGAGGTTTACTATGGCTACACCTTC | CASSPAGEVYYGYTF
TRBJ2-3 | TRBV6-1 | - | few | TGTGCCAGCAGTGAAACGGGGGTTTTCACAGATACGCAGTATTTT | CASSETGVFTDTQYF
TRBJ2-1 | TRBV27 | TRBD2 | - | TGTGCCAGCAGTTCTGGACTAGCGGCCCGTTACAATGAGCAGTTCTTC | CASSSGLAARYNEQFF
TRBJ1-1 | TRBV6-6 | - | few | TGTGCCAGCAGCTGGACAGAGGAAGCTTTCTTT | CASSWTEEAFF
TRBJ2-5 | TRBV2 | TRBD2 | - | TGTGCCAGCAGTGCAGGCTCTAGCGGCCAAGAGACCCAGTACTTC | CASSAGSSGQETQYF
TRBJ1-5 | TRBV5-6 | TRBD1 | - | TGTGCCAGCAGCTACGGTACGGGACAGGGGGAAAGGAACAATCAGCCCCAGCATTTT | CASSYGTGQGERNNQPQHF
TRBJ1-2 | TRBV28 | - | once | TGTGCCAGCAGTTTGCGAGGGGGTGGCTATGGCTACACCTTC | CASSLRGGGYGYTF
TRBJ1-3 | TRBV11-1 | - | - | TGTGCCAGCAGCGTAACAGACTCTGGAAACACCATATATTTT | CASSVTDSGNTIYF
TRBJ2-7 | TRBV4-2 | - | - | TGTGCCAGCAGCCAAGTACAGGGCCCCGCCGAGCAGTACTTC | CASSQVQGPAEQYF
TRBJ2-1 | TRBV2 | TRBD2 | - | TGTGCCAGCAGTTTTTCTAGCGGATCCTACAATGAGCAGTTCTTC | CASSFSSGSYNEQFF
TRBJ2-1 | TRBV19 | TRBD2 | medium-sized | TGTGCCAGTGGGACTAGCGGGAGGTTTAATGAGCAGTTCTTC | CASGTSGRFNEQFF
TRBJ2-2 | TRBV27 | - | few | TGTGCCAGCAGTTTGATTCGACAGTCCGGGGAGCTGTTTTTT | CASSLIRQSGELFF
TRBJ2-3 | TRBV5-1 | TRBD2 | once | TGCGCCAGCAGCTTGAACGCGGGGGGAACGGATACGCAGTATTTT | CASSLNAGGTDTQYF
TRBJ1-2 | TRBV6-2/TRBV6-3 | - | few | TGTGCCAGCAGTTATAGCGGGACTAACTATGGCTACACCTTC | CASSYSGTNYGYTF
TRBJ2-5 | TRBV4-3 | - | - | TGCGCCAGCAGCCAAGATCCCCTAGACGAGGAGACCCAGTACTTC | CASSQDPLDEETQYF
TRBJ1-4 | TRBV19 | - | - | TGTGCCAGTAGTATAGAGGCAGGGGTCGGAGAAAAACTGTTTTTT | CASSIEAGVGEKLFF
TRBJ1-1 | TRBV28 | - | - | TGTGCCAGCAGTTTGGGGGGGAGCACTGAAGCTTTCTTT | CASSLGGSTEAFF
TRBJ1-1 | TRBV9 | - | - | TGTGCCAGCAGCGTGTCAGGGCACACTGAAGCTTTCTTT | CASSVSGHTEAFF
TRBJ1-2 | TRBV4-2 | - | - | TGTGCCAGCAGCCAAAGTTCCCAGGCCTATGGCTACACCTTC | CASSQSSQAYGYTF
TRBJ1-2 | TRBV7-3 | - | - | TGTGCCAGCAGCTTATTACCCGGAGGGGGCTACACCTTC | CASSLLPGGGYTF
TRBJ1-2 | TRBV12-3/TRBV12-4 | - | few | TGTGCCAGCAGCCGGGACATTAACTATGGCTACACCTTC | CASSRDINYGYTF
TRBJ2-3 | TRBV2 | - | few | TGTGCCAGCAGTGGCGTGACTAGCACAGATACGCAGTATTTT | CASSGVTSTDTQYF
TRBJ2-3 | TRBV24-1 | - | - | TGTGCCACCAGTGTACCGGGAAGCACAGATACGCAGTATTTT | CATSVPGSTDTQYF
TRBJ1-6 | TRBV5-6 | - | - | TGTGCCAGCAGCTTTACAGGTCCCCGCTATAATTCACCCCTCCACTTT | CASSFTGPRYNSPLHF
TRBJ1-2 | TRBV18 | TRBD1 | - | TGTGCCAGCTCACTCGAGACAGGGGGCTATGGCTACACCTTC | CASSLETGGYGYTF
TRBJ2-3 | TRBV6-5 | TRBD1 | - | TGTGCCAGCAGTTACACTGGGACAGGACGAGGGGATACGCAGTATTTT | CASSYTGTGRGDTQYF
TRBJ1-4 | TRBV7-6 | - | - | TGTGCCAGCAGCTTAGGAGGGGGACCTAATGAAAAACTGTTTTTT | CASSLGGGPNEKLFF
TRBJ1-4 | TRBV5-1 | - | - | TGCGCCAGCAGCTTGGCCGGGCAGGGAAATGAAAAACTGTTTTTT | CASSLAGQGNEKLFF
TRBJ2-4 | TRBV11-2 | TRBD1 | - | TGTGCCAGCAGCTTTTTTCGTGAGGGGGCCGCCAAAAACATTCAGTACTTC | CASSFFREGAAKNIQYF
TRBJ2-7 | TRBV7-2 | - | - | TGTGCCAGCAGCGAGGGGGACGAGTACGAGCAGTACTTC | CASSEGDEYEQYF
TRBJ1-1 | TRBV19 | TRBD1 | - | TGTGCCAGTAAGGGACAGAACCTGGGGGACACTGAAGCTTTCTTT | CASKGQNLGDTEAFF
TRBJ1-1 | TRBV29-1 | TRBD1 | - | TGCAGCGTGACGGACAGGGGGTGGGACACTGAAGCTTTCTTT | CSVTDRGWDTEAFF